This is a list of T cell receptor beta chains from one sample in a study of post-analysis software for immune sequencing data. TCRdb called the PCR reads again in MiXCR, with one record for every CDR3 protein. The sample has around 400,000 distinct CDR3 sequences, 30% to 40% seen once. The sequencing input was blood. The receptor set was obtained from a girl aged 2-15 years with multiple sclerosis. CDR3s include the opening cysteine and the closing phenylalanine or tryptophan. The size entry is marked missing in some rows and otherwise reads once, few, many or a size class.

V gene: TRBV28; clone size: NA; CDR3 protein: CASRRTGVYNEQFF
V gene: TRBV2; clone size: NA; CDR3 protein: CASEDRGQEAFF
V gene: TRBV4-3; clone size: NA; CDR3 protein: CASSQMHRELENNEQFF
V gene: TRBV29-1; clone size: once; CDR3 protein: CSVGIRTGGRNNLYNEQFF
V gene: TRBV6-6; clone size: NA; CDR3 protein: CASSTTQRGLGADTQYF
V gene: TRBV24-1; clone size: NA; CDR3 protein: CATSGRGRGTDTQYF
V gene: TRBV12-3/TRBV12-4; clone size: NA; CDR3 protein: CASSSSWLPNTEAFF
V gene: TRBV2; clone size: NA; CDR3 protein: CASNGVMEGTQYF
V gene: TRBV3-1; clone size: NA; CDR3 protein: CASSQTPGLAGEQFF
V gene: TRBV5-5; clone size: few; CDR3 protein: CASSRGQGTYNEQFF
V gene: TRBV10-3; clone size: NA; CDR3 protein: CAITGVSGGYGYTF
V gene: TRBV12-3/TRBV12-4; clone size: NA; CDR3 protein: CASSLGQTTYGYTF
V gene: TRBV4-3; clone size: NA; CDR3 protein: CASSQEYSGLYEQYF
V gene: TRBV12-3/TRBV12-4; clone size: NA; CDR3 protein: CASCRQGNEKLFF
V gene: TRBV29-1; clone size: NA; CDR3 protein: CSVEGGGQGARAFF
V gene: TRBV7-9; clone size: NA; CDR3 protein: CASSGRLAGGSDEQFF
V gene: TRBV4-1; clone size: many; CDR3 protein: CASSHGYEQYF
V gene: TRBV24-1; clone size: NA; CDR3 protein: CATSDREKLFF
V gene: TRBV6-5; clone size: NA; CDR3 protein: CASSYSADYYDYTF
V gene: TRBV27; clone size: NA; CDR3 protein: CASSTGSSNQPQHF
V gene: TRBV10-3; clone size: NA; CDR3 protein: CAISEGQGSYNEQFF
V gene: TRBV5-5; clone size: NA; CDR3 protein: CASRWGPREKLFF
V gene: TRBV6-2/TRBV6-3; clone size: few; CDR3 protein: CASSEGLAAPNEQFF
V gene: TRBV5-1; clone size: NA; CDR3 protein: CASTPTVGGPETQYF
V gene: TRBV28; clone size: NA; CDR3 protein: CASRDRVDEQYF
V gene: TRBV5-1; clone size: NA; CDR3 protein: CASSTGGSGSPLHF
V gene: TRBV7-9; clone size: NA; CDR3 protein: CASSSGQSSYNSPLHF
V gene: TRBV5-1; clone size: few; CDR3 protein: CASSPWQRNEQFF
V gene: TRBV4-1; clone size: NA; CDR3 protein: CASSQDPAGGLLDNEQFF
V gene: TRBV7-2; clone size: NA; CDR3 protein: CASSRGTAPSVETQYF
V gene: TRBV20-1; clone size: NA; CDR3 protein: CSAGDHESGGRDTQYF
V gene: TRBV11-2; clone size: few; CDR3 protein: CASSWDRTAETQYF
V gene: TRBV29-1; clone size: NA; CDR3 protein: CSVVTGPNQPQHF
V gene: TRBV7-2; clone size: many; CDR3 protein: CASSLVQGATDTQYF
V gene: TRBV3-1; clone size: NA; CDR3 protein: CASSPVAGGSLEQYF
V gene: TRBV20-1; clone size: NA; CDR3 protein: CSARDMGQGTGYYEQYF
V gene: TRBV5-1; clone size: few; CDR3 protein: CASSLVEKGSPLHF
V gene: TRBV7-9; clone size: NA; CDR3 protein: CASSSVLGDSPLHF
V gene: TRBV7-8; clone size: few; CDR3 protein: CASSLGTFGSPLHF
V gene: TRBV11-2; clone size: NA; CDR3 protein: CASGYQGYSGYTF